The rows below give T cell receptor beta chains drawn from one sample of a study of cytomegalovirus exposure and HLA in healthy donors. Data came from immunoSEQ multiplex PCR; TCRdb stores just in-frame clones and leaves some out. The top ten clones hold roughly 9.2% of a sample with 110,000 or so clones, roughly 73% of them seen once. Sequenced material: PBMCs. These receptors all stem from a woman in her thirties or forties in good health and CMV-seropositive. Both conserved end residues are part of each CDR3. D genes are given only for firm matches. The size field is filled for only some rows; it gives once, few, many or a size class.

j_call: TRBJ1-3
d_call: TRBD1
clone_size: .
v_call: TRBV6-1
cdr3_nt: TGTGCCAGCAGCCTATCGACAGGGTATGGAAACACCATATATTTT
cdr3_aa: CASSLSTGYGNTIYF

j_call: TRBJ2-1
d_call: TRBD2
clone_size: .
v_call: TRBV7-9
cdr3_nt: TGTTCCAGCAGCTTATCCCGGACTAGCGGATACAATGAGCAGTTCTTC
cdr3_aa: CSSSLSRTSGYNEQFF

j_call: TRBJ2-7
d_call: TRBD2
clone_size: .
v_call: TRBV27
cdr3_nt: TGTGCCAGCAGTTTAACTAGCGGGGACCGCTCCTACGAGCAGTACTTC
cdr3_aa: CASSLTSGDRSYEQYF

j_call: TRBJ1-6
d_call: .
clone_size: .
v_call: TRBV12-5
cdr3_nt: TGTGCTAGTGGTTTGATAATTGGGCAGGTAAATTCACCCCTCCACTTT
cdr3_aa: CASGLIIGQVNSPLHF

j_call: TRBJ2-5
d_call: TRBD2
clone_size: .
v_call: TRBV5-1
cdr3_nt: TGCGCCAGCAGACCGACTAGCCTGGAGACCCAGTACTTC
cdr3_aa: CASRPTSLETQYF

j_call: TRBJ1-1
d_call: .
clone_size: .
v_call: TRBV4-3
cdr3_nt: TGCGCCAGCAGCCAAGATTCTTGGCTTGGTACTGAAGCTTTCTTT
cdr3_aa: CASSQDSWLGTEAFF

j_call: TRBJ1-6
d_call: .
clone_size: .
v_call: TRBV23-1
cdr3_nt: TGCGCCAGCAGTCAATCGACTTTGGACAGCTACTCCTATAATTCACCCCTCCACTTT
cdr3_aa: CASSQSTLDSYSYNSPLHF

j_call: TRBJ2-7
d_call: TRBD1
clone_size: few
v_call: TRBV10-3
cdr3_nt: TGTGCCATCAGTGAGACCGGACAGGGGTTCAACGAGCAGTACTTC
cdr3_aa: CAISETGQGFNEQYF

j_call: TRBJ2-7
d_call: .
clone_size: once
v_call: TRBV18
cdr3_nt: TGTGCCAGCTCTCACACGAGTGGTAGCGGAAACTACGAGCAGTACTTC
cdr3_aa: CASSHTSGSGNYEQYF

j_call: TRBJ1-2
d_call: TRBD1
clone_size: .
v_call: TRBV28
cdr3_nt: TGTGCCAGCAGTGCAAGGGACAGGGGTTATGGCTACACCTTC
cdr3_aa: CASSARDRGYGYTF

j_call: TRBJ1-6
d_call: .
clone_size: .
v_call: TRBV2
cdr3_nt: TGTGCCAGCAGTGGGGTCATGAGGGAATCACCCCTCCACTTT
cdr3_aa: CASSGVMRESPLHF

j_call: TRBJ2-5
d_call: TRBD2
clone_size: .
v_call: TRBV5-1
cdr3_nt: TGCGCCAGCCTAGCGGGGGGAGGAGAGACCCAGTACTTC
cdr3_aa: CASLAGGGETQYF

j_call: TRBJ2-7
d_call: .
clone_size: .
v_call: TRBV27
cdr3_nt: TGTGCCAGCAGTCCCAGGGACTTCAGCTCCTACGAGCAGTACTTC
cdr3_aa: CASSPRDFSSYEQYF

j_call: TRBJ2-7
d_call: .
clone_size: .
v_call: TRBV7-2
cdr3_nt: TGTGCCAGCAGCCCGCGGGTTACCTACGAGCAGTACTTC
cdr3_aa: CASSPRVTYEQYF

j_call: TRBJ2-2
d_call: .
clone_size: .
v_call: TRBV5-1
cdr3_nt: TGCGCCAGCAGCTTCCGCGGTGCCGAGGGGGAGCTGTTTTTT
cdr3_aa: CASSFRGAEGELFF

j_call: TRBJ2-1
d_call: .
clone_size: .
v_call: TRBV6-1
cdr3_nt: TGTGCCAGCAGTGTCTCCCTTCACAATGAGCAGTTCTTC
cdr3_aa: CASSVSLHNEQFF